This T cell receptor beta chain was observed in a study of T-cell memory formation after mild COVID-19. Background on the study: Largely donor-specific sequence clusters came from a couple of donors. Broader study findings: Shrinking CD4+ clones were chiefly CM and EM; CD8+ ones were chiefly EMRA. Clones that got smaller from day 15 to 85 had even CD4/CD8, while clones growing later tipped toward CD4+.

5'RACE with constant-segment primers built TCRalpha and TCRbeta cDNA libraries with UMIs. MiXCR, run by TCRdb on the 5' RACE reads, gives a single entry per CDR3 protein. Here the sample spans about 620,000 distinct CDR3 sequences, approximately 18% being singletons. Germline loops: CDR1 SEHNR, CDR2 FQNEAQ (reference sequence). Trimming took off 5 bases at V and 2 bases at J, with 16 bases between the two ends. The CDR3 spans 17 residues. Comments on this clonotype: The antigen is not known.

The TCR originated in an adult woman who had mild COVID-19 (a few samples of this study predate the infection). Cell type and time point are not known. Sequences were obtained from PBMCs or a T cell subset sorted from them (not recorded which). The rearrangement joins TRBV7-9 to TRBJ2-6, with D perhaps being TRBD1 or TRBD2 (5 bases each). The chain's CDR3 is CASSPWDGGAGANVLTF. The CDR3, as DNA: TGTGCCAGCAGCCCATGGGACGGTGGGGCTGGGGCCAACGTCCTGACTTTC. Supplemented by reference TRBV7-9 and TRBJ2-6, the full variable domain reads DTGVSQNPRHKITKRGQNVTFRCDPISEHNRLYWYRQTLGQGPEFLTYFQNEAQLEKSRLLSDRFSAERPKGSFSTLEIQRTEQGDSAMYLCASSPWDGGAGANVLTFGAGSRLTVL.